These 8 T cell receptor beta chains were all obtained from the same sample, sequenced in a study of cytotoxic CD8 clonotypes in ibrutinib-treated CLL. This table comes from immunoSEQ multiplex PCR, and its TCRdb copy is limited to in-frame clones, with some not included. The sample lists 100,000 to 150,000 clones, roughly 88% occurring once. The source material was PBMCs, sampled after 24 months of ibrutinib treatment. The receptors here all came from a human donor with chronic lymphocytic leukemia.

This clone was seen just once. The chain recombines TRBV10-3 with TRBJ1-2; D remains unclear. This CDR3 is 13 amino acids long. Germline values: CDR1 ENHRY, CDR2 SYGVKD. V dropped 5 bases and J dropped 3 bases, with 10 bases sitting between them. CDR3 residues: CAISPQEDYGYTF. CDR3 sequence (DNA): TGTGCCATCAGTCCCCAGGAGGACTATGGCTACACCTTC.

V and J are TRBV11-3 and TRBJ1-4; 8 bases are shared with TRBD1. Losses at the gene ends were 0 bases for V and 5 bases for J; bases not matched to a gene: 17. Germline lookup yields CDR1 SGHNT and CDR2 YENEEA. CDR3 length: 20 residues. CDR3 loop: CASSLDIRDRGEWGNEKLFF. The CDR3 DNA sequence: TGTGCCAGCAGCTTAGATATCCGAGACAGGGGTGAGTGGGGAAATGAAAAACTGTTTTTT.

V usage is TRBV7-9 and J usage is TRBJ2-5; a possible D gene is TRBD1 (6 bases). The CDR3 covers 15 residues. The V and J ends lost 0 bases and 5 bases respectively, with 13 bases between them. Germline V gives CDR1 SEHNR, CDR2 FQNEAQ (reference sequence). CDR3 amino acids: CASSLATGISETQYF. CDR3 in DNA: TGTGCCAGCAGCTTAGCCACAGGGATATCGGAGACCCAGTACTTC.

This chain connects TRBV7-2 to TRBJ2-7, with TRBD2 identical over 7 bases. Germline CDR1 reads SGHTA; CDR2 reads FQGNSA. The CDR3 has 14 amino acids. V shed 2 bases and J 5 bases; nucleotides not matched to a gene: 6. The CDR3 reads CASSLMGGRHEQYF. For the CDR3, the DNA is TGTGCCAGCAGCTTAATGGGAGGGCGCCACGAGCAGTACTTC. The entire variable domain, with the rest obtained from reference TRBV7-2 and TRBJ2-7, is as follows: GAGVSQSPSNKVTEKGKDVELRCDPISGHTALYWYRQSLGQGLEFLIYFQGNSAPDKSGLPSDRFSAERTGGSVSTLTIQRTQQEDSAVYLCASSLMGGRHEQYFGPGTRLTVT.

The rearrangement joins TRBV7-8 to TRBJ1-4, with a possible D match to TRBD1 (5 bases). V lost 3 bases, J lost 0 bases, and 11 bases lay in between. The CDR3 consists of 16 residues. Per the germline V gene, CDR1 is SGHVS and CDR2 is FQNEAQ. The DNA for the CDR3 is TGTGCCAGCAGCTTGCGACTGGGGGCAACTAATGAAAAACTGTTTTTT. Its translation is CASSLRLGATNEKLFF.

V and J are TRBV2 and TRBJ1-3, with D possibly TRBD1 on 5 matching bases. CDR1 is SNHLY, CDR2 FYNNEI, per germline. The CDR3 spans 15 residues. V lost 4 bases to trimming and J lost 1 base, with 11 bases between them. CDR3 nucleotides: TGTGCCAGCAGTGCGGGGGGAGGATCTGGAAACACCATATATTTT. Encoded protein: CASSAGGGSGNTIYF.

About this clone: This same CDR3 is encoded by further DNA sequences in the sample. The chain is built from TRBV7-9 and TRBJ1-2, with TRBD1 matching 7 bases. This CDR3 is 13 amino acids long. After removal of 5 bases from V and 2 bases from J, the junction contained 2 bases not matched to a gene. Per germline, CDR1 SEHNR and CDR2 FQNEAQ (reference sequence). CDR3 in amino acids: CASSPGQNYGYTF. CDR3 nucleotide sequence: TGTGCCAGCAGCCCGGGACAGAACTATGGCTACACCTTC.

The chain joins TRBV14 to TRBJ2-1; the match to TRBD2 covers 7 bases. Trimming removed 3 bases from V and 8 bases from J; junction bases left unmatched: 13. Per germline, CDR1 SGHDN and CDR2 FVKESK. The CDR3 length is 16 residues. The CDR3 region is CASSQSLAVGSHEQFF. For the CDR3, the DNA is TGTGCCAGCAGCCAGTCTCTAGCGGTTGGCTCCCATGAGCAGTTCTTC.